Listed below are T cell receptor beta chains from one sample, sequenced in a study of blood T cells in healthy people across ages. TCRdb re-analysed the 5' RACE reads in MiXCR, keeping a single row per CDR3 protein. Of hundreds of thousands of distinct CDR3 sequences in the sample, about 27% were seen once. The sample was also linked to a second study, of T cells of mothers and their children.

Specimen: blood. The receptor set was obtained from a boy between 2 and 10 years old in good health. The CDR3 runs from the conserved cysteine through the conserved F or W. D genes are given only for firm matches. Only some rows state a clone size, as once, few, many or a class for expanded clones.

j_call,v_call,d_call,clone_size,cdr3_nt,cdr3_aa
TRBJ2-4,TRBV27,TRBD2,.,TGTGCCAGCAGTTTATGGGGGACTAGCGGGAGCCCTAAAAACATTCAGTACTTC,CASSLWGTSGSPKNIQYF
TRBJ1-2,TRBV4-3,TRBD1,few,TGCGCCAGCAGCCAAGATTTGGGGACAGGGAATGGCTACACCTTC,CASSQDLGTGNGYTF
TRBJ2-3,TRBV14,TRBD2,.,TGTGCCAGCAGCCCACCACTAGCGGGAGGAACAGATACGCAGTATTTT,CASSPPLAGGTDTQYF
TRBJ1-4,TRBV5-1,TRBD1,few,TGCGCCAGCAGCTTGGGGACAGGGGCAACTAATGAAAAACTGTTTTTT,CASSLGTGATNEKLFF
TRBJ2-1,TRBV20-1,TRBD2,few,TGCAGTGCGATCGGGACTAGCCGTAATTACAATGAGCAGTTCTTC,CSAIGTSRNYNEQFF
TRBJ1-2,TRBV20-1,TRBD1,.,TGCAGTGCTAGAGATCCCTTGGTTCAGGGGGGAGGGAAGAGCACCTTC,CSARDPLVQGGGKSTF
TRBJ2-5,TRBV5-1,TRBD2,.,TGTGCCAGCAGCCTGGGACTATCTCCGTTGACCCAGTACTTC,CASSLGLSPLTQYF
TRBJ2-7,TRBV12-3/TRBV12-4,TRBD1,.,TGTGCCAGCAGTTTTGACAGGGGCTGGCGGGAGCAGTACTTC,CASSFDRGWREQYF
TRBJ1-1,TRBV29-1,TRBD1,.,TGCAGCATCAGGCTTTCGACAGGGGCTATGAACACTGAAGCTTTCTTT,CSIRLSTGAMNTEAFF
TRBJ2-7,TRBV20-1,.,many,TGCAGTGCTAGAGATACAGGGCTGGGCGAGCAGTACTTC,CSARDTGLGEQYF
TRBJ2-7,TRBV12-3/TRBV12-4,.,.,TGTGCCAGCAGTTTACGGGGACCCTACTACGAGCAGTACTTC,CASSLRGPYYEQYF